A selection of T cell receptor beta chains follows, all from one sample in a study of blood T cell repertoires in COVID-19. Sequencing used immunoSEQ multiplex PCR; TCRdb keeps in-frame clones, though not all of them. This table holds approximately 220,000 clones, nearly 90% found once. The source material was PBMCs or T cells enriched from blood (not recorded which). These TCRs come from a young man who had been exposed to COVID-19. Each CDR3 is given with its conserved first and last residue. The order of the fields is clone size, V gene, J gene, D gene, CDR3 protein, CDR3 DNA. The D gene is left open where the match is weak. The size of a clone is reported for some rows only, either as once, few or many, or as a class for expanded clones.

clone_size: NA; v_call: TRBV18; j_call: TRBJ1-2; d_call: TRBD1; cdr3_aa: CASRQGSDGYTF; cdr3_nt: TGTGCCAGTCGACAGGGATCGGATGGCTACACCTTC
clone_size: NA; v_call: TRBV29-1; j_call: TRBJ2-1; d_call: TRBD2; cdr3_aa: CSVGWRGGGNEQFF; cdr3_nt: TGCAGCGTGGGCTGGCGGGGGGGAGGCAATGAGCAGTTCTTC
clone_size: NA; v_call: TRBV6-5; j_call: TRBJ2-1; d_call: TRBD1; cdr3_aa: CASTRQGPYNEQFF; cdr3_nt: TGTGCCAGCACCAGACAGGGTCCCTACAATGAGCAGTTCTTC
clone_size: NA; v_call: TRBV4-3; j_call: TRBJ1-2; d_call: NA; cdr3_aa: CASSLYNQLNYGYTF; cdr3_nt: TGCGCCAGCAGCCTATACAACCAATTAAACTATGGCTACACCTTC
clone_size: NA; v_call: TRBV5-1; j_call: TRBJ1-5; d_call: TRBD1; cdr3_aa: CASSQGQGNQPQHF; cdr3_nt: TGCGCCAGCAGCCAAGGACAGGGTAATCAGCCCCAGCATTTT
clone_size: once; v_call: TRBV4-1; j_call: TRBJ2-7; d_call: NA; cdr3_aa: CASSPSPATREQYF; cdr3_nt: TGCGCCAGCAGCCCGAGTCCCGCCACTCGCGAGCAGTACTTC
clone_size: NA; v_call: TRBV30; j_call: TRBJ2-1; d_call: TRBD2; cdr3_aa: CAWSDKTSGGYNEQFF; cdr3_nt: TGTGCCTGGAGTGATAAGACTAGCGGGGGATACAATGAGCAGTTCTTC
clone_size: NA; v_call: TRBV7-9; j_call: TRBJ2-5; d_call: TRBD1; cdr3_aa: CASSSLRTGIGETQYF; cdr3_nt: TGTGCCAGCAGCTCTCTTCGGACAGGGATTGGAGAGACCCAGTACTTC
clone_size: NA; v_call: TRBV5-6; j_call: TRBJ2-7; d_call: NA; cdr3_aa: CASSSPYSSYEQYF; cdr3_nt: TGTGCCAGCAGCTCCCCTTATAGTTCCTACGAGCAGTACTTC
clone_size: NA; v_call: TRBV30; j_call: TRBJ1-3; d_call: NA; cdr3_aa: CAWGGVYSGNTIYF; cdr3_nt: TGTGCCTGGGGGGGAGTCTATTCCGGAAACACCATATATTTT
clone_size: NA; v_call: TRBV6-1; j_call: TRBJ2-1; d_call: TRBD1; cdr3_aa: CASSEARDRVHFF; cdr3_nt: TGTGCCAGCAGTGAAGCCCGAGACAGGGTACATTTCTTC
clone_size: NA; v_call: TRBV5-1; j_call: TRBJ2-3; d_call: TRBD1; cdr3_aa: CASSLGDRGRSYTDTQYF; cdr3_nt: TGCGCCAGCAGCTTGGGGGACAGGGGGAGGTCCTACACAGATACGCAGTATTTT
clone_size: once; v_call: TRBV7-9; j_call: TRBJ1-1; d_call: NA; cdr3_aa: CASSPQNRNTEAFF; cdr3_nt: TGTGCCAGCAGCCCTCAAAACAGGAACACTGAAGCTTTCTTT
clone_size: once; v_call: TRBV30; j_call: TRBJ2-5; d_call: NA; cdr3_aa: CAWSLSQETQYF; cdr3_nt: TGTGCCTGGAGTTTATCCCAAGAGACCCAGTACTTC
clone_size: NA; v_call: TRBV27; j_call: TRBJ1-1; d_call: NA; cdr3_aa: CASSFGQGNTEAFF; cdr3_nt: TGTGCCAGCAGTTTTGGGCAGGGGAACACTGAAGCTTTCTTT
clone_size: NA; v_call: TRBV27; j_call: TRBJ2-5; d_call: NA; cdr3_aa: CASTDWQETQYF; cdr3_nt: TGTGCCAGCACGGACTGGCAAGAGACCCAGTACTTC
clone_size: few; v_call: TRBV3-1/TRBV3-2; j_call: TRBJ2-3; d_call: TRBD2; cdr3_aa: CAATSGLEGDTQYF; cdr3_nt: TGTGCCGCGACTAGCGGGTTGGAGGGAGATACGCAGTATTTT
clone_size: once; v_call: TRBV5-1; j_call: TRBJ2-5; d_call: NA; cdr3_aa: CASRDLPGYQETQYF; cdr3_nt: TGCGCCAGCAGAGACCTGCCGGGGTACCAAGAGACCCAGTACTTC
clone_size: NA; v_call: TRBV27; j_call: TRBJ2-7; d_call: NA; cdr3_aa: CASRRSSGVTYEQYF; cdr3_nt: TGTGCCAGCAGGCGTTCGAGTGGAGTGACCTACGAGCAGTACTTC
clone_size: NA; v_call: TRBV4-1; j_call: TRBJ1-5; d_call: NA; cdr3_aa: CASSQEKRPTEGPQHF; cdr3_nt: TGCGCCAGCAGCCAAGAGAAAAGGCCTACTGAGGGGCCCCAGCATTTT
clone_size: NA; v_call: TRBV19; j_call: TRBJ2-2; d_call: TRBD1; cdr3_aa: CASSAQTGGRTGELFF; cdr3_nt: TGTGCCAGTAGTGCCCAGACAGGGGGCCGGACCGGGGAGCTGTTTTTT
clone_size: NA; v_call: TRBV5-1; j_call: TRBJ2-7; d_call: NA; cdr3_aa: CASSLTGTHYEQYF; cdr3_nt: TGCGCCAGCAGCTTAACCGGGACACATTACGAGCAGTACTTC
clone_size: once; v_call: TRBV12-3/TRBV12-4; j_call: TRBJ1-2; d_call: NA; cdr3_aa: CASSTGYNYGYTF; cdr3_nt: TGTGCCAGCAGTACAGGATACAACTATGGCTACACCTTC
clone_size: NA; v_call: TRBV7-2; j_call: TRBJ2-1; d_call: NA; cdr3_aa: CASSLNPSGLRAYYNEQFF; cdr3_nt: TGTGCCAGCAGCTTAAACCCCTCCGGACTAAGAGCGTACTACAATGAGCAGTTCTTC
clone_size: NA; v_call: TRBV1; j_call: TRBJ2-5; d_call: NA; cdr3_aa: CTSSQDCELAGGPGQETQYF; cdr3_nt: TGCACCAGCAGCCAAGATTGTGAGCTAGCGGGGGGGCCCGGGCAAGAGACCCAGTACTTC
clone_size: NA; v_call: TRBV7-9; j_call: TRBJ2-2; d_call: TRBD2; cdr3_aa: CASSRPPLVSGGLYTGELFF; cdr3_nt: TGTGCCAGCAGCAGACCGCCGCTAGTTAGCGGGGGGCTTTACACCGGGGAGCTGTTTTTT
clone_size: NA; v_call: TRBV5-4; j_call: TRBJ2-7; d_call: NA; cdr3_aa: CASSPTPGSLYEQYF; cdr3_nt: TGTGCCAGCAGCCCTACCCCCGGGAGCCTCTACGAGCAGTACTTC
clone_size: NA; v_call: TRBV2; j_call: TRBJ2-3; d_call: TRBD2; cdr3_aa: CASTNKGLVATDTQYF; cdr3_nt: TGTGCCAGCACCAATAAAGGACTAGTCGCAACAGATACGCAGTATTTT
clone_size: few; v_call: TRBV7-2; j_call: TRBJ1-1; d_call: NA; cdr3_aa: CASSGAGTWAVAEAFF; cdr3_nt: TGTGCCAGCAGCGGAGCCGGGACTTGGGCGGTCGCTGAAGCTTTCTTT
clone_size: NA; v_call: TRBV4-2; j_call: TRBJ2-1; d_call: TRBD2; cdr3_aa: CASSPRGTSGANEQFF; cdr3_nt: TGTGCCAGCAGCCCGAGGGGAACTAGCGGGGCAAATGAGCAGTTCTTC
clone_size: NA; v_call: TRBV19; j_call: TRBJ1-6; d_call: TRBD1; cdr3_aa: CASRQGNRGSPLHF; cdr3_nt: TGTGCCAGTCGACAGGGTAATCGCGGTTCACCCCTCCACTTT
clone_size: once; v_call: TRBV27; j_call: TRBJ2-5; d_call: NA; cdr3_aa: CASSPQITGETQYF; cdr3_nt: TGTGCCAGCAGTCCCCAGATTACCGGGGAGACCCAGTACTTC
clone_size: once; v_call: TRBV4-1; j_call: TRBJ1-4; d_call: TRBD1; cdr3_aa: CASSQDRSGTGVREKLFF; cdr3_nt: TGCGCCAGCAGCCAAGACCGATCCGGCACAGGGGTGAGGGAAAAACTGTTTTTT
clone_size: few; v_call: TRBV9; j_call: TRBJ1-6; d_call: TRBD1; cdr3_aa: CASSVGQGGDSPLHF; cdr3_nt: TGTGCCAGCAGCGTAGGACAGGGTGGCGATTCACCCCTCCACTTT
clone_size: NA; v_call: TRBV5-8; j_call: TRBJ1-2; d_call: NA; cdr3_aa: CASSYLGGDYGYTF; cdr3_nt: TGTGCCAGCAGTTACCTTGGAGGGGACTATGGCTACACCTTC
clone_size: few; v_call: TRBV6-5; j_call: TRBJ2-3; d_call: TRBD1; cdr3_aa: CASSWGQGVITDTQYF; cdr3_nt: TGTGCCAGCAGTTGGGGACAGGGGGTAATCACAGATACGCAGTATTTT
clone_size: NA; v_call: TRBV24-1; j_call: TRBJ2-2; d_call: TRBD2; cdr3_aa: CATSDSGGATGELFF; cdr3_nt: TGTGCCACCAGTGATTCCGGGGGGGCCACCGGGGAGCTGTTTTTT
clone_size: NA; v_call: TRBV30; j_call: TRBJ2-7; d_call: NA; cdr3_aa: CAWNLGSGDDEQYF; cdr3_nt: TGTGCCTGGAACTTAGGGTCAGGGGATGACGAGCAGTACTTC
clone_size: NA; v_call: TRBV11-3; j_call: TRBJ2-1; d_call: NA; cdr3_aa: CASSLDQGQGRYEQFF; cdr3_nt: TGTGCCAGCAGCCTTGATCAGGGCCAAGGGAGGTATGAGCAGTTCTTC
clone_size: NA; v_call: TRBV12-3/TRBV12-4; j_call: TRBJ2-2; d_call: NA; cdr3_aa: CASSLLATGELFF; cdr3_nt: TGTGCCAGCAGTTTATTAGCCACCGGGGAGCTGTTTTTT
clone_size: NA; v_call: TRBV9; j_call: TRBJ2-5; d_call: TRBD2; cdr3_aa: CASSVGTSIETQYF; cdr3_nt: TGTGCCAGCAGCGTAGGGACTAGCATTGAGACCCAGTACTTC
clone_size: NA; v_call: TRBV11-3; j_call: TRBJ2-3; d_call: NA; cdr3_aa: CASSLAAGTDTQYF; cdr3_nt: TGTGCCAGCAGCTTAGCGGCGGGGACAGATACGCAGTATTTT
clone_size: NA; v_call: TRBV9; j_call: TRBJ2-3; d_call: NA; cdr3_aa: CASSVTPETSADTQYF; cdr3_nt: TGTGCCAGCAGCGTCACCCCAGAGACTAGTGCAGATACGCAGTATTTT
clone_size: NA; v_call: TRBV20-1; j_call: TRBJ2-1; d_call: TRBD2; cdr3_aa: CSASSSGGVNEQFF; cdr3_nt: TGCAGTGCTAGTTCCAGCGGGGGGGTCAACGAGCAGTTCTTC
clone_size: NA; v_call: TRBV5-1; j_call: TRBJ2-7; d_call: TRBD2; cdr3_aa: CASSPGLAGGKGYYEQYF; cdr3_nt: TGCGCCAGCAGCCCGGGACTAGCGGGGGGAAAAGGTTACTACGAGCAGTACTTC
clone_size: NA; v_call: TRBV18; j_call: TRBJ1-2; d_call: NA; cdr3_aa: CASSPAGNNYGYTF; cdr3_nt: TGTGCCAGCTCACCGGCGGGAAATAACTATGGCTACACCTTC
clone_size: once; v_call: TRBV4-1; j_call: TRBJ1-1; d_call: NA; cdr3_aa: CASSQEREGTEAFF; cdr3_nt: TGCGCCAGCAGCCAAGAAAGGGAGGGGACTGAAGCTTTCTTT
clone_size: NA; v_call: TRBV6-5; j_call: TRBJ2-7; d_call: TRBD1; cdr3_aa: CASSPGTGPYEQYF; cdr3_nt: TGTGCCAGCAGCCCCGGGACAGGCCCCTACGAGCAGTACTTC
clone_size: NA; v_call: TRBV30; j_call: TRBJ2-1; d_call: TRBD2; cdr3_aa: CAWGGLVHEQFF; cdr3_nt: TGTGCCTGGGGCGGACTAGTCCATGAGCAGTTCTTC
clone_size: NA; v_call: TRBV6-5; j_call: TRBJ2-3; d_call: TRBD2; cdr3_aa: CASRTSGASDTQYF; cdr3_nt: TGTGCCAGCAGGACTAGCGGGGCCTCAGATACGCAGTATTTT
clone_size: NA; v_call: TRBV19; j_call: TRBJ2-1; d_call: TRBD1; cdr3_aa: CASSIGTGGEQFF; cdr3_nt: TGTGCCAGTAGTATCGGCACAGGGGGAGAGCAGTTCTTC
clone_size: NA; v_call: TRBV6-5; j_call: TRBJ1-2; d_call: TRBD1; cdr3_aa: CASSLWGQNYGYTF; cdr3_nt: TGTGCCAGCAGTTTGTGGGGACAGAACTATGGCTACACCTTC
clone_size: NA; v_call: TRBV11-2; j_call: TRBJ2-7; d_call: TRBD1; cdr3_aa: CASTPAPTGAYEQYF; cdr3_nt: TGTGCCAGCACCCCGGCACCGACAGGGGCCTACGAGCAGTACTTC
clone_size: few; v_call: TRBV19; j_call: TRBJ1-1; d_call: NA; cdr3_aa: CASSMRNTEAFF; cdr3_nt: TGTGCCAGTAGTATGCGGAACACTGAAGCTTTCTTT
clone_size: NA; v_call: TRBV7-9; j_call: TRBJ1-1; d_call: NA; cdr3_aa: CASSQPESTEAFF; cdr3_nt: TGTGCCAGCAGCCAGCCGGAGAGCACTGAAGCTTTCTTT
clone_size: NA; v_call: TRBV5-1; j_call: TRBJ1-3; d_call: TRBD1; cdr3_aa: CASSPGWGQGSNMRGNTIYF; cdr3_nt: TGCGCCAGCAGCCCCGGATGGGGACAGGGTTCTAATATGAGAGGAAACACCATATATTTT